Presented here are 4 T cell receptor beta chains from one specimen sequenced in a study of cytotoxic CD8 clonotypes in ibrutinib-treated CLL. Sequenced by immunoSEQ multiplex PCR; TCRdb stores in-frame clones only, minus some. The sample consists of roughly 180,000 clones, under 85% of them appearing once. This specimen was PBMCs, taken after 24 months of ibrutinib treatment. These receptors came from a human donor with chronic lymphocytic leukemia.

The CDR3 nucleotides read TGTGCTAGTGGTTATTCCCCCGGAAACACCATATATTTT. Protein: CASGYSPGNTIYF. The chain joins TRBV12-5 to TRBJ1-3; no definite D call. Looked up from germline, CDR1 is LGHNT and CDR2 is FRNRAP. Trimming stripped 4 bases from V and 4 bases from J, with 8 bases between. CDR3 size: 13 residues.

The chain uses TRBV18 and TRBJ1-1; D may be TRBD1 (5 bases). The CDR3 totals 13 residues. The germline V gene has CDR1 KGHSH and CDR2 LQKENI. Trimming cost V 3 bases and J 4 bases, with 9 bases left between them. CDR3 in amino acids: CASSPGRGTEAFF. The DNA of the CDR3 is TGTGCCAGCTCACCGGGGAGGGGCACTGAAGCTTTCTTT.

Here the CDR3 DNA reads TGTGCCAGCAGCCAAAGGGGGCAGGAGACCCAGTACTTC. It is translated as CASSQRGQETQYF. The chain combines TRBV14 with TRBJ2-5; 7 nucleotides match TRBD1. The CDR3 totals 13 residues. V was clipped by 2 bases and J by 5 bases; unmatched bases: 2. Germline loops: CDR1 SGHDN, CDR2 FVKESK. The whole variable domain, filled in from reference TRBV14 and TRBJ2-5, reads EAGVTQFPSHSVIEKGQTVTLRCDPISGHDNLYWYRRVMGKEIKFLLHFVKESKQDESGMPNNRFLAERTGGTYSTLKVQPAELEDSGVYFCASSQRGQETQYFGPGTRLLVL.

This chain connects TRBV5-1 to TRBJ1-6; D perhaps matches TRBD1 (6 bases). The V end was cut by 1 base, the J end by 12 bases, with 11 bases between. The CDR3 is 13 residues long. Germline V CDR1 and CDR2: SGHRS, YFSETQ. CDR3 sequence (DNA): TGCGCCAGCAGCTTGACAGGGTGGGAACCCCTCCACTTT. As protein: CASSLTGWEPLHF.